These 4 T cell receptor beta chains were sequenced from one sample in a study of T cell responses to AZD1222 COVID-19 vaccine. Clones were sequenced by immunoSEQ multiplex PCR, and TCRdb holds only the in-frame ones, with some missing. The sample includes about 100,000 clones, around 90% of them seen just once. Here the sequenced sample was peripheral blood, taken on day 0 of AZD1222 vaccination. The receptors here all came from an adult in good health.

The J gene is TRBJ1-1, the V gene TRBV28, with TRBD1 matching over 7 bases. The CDR3 extends over 16 amino acids. The V segment lost 6 bases and the J segment 0 bases; nucleotides outside the gene matches: 10. From germline, CDR1 is MDHEN and CDR2 SYDVKM. CDR3 coding DNA: TGTGCCAGCAGAACACGTGCCGGGACAGTGAACACTGAAGCTTTCTTT. Amino acid sequence: CASRTRAGTVNTEAFF.

By share of the sample, this clone is medium-sized. CDR3 DNA: TGTGCCAGCAGTTTATTAGGGGGACTAGCGGGAGGGATTTACAACGGGTACGAGCAGTACTTC. As protein: CASSLLGGLAGGIYNGYEQYF. The chain joins TRBV28 to TRBJ2-7, with TRBD2 matching 16 bases. Germline trimming cut 1 base from V and 4 bases from J; bases unmatched to any gene: 16. The germline V gene has CDR1 MDHEN and CDR2 SYDVKM. The CDR3 has 21 amino acids.

The chain has TRBV7-9 and TRBJ1-3, with D uncertain. Germline V gene sequence: CDR1 SEHNR, CDR2 FQNEAQ (reference sequence). Trimming took off 3 bases at V and 4 bases at J, with 13 bases between the two ends. There are 15 residues in the CDR3. CDR3 sequence reads: CASSFSTFYGNTIYF. The CDR3 bases are TGTGCCAGCAGCTTTAGTACTTTTTACGGAAACACCATATATTTT.

This clone was seen a single time. The chain recombines TRBV7-2 with TRBJ1-5; 7 nucleotides agree with TRBD1. The germline V gene encodes CDR1 SGHTA and CDR2 FQGNSA. V lost 6 bases and J lost 6; bases outside the gene matches: 8. CDR3 length equals 14 residues. The CDR3 bases are TGTGCCAGCAGTCCCGGACAGGCTCGTCAGCCCCAGCATTTT. This encodes CASSPGQARQPQHF.